This T cell receptor beta chain appears in the sequencing data of a study of blood T cells in healthy people across ages. Together with a sample-barcoded 5' primer, a J-beta primer mix was included in a second PCR lasting about 7 to 12 cycles. Each cDNA molecule carried a tag from a template-switch adaptor that contained 12 random nucleotides. The study obtained at least 2.5 million CDR3-containing paired-end reads from every sample. TCRdb reanalysed the 5' RACE reads using MiXCR and keeps one entry per CDR3 protein. The data show 1.5 million to 2 million distinct CDR3 sequences, with about two fifths seen just once and approximately 22% held by the top ten. Notes on this clonotype: Its antigen is not known.

Study results and caveats: While age rose, TCR beta diversity per million T cells dropped in a roughly linear way. Comparison with aged donors showed that long-lived donors had more naive CD4+ cells and higher diversity.

Source material: blood. The source of this sequence is a human donor in good health.

CDR3 protein: CASTTGGAGANVLTF. Here the CDR3 DNA reads TGTGCCAGCACCACGGGGGGCGCTGGGGCCAACGTCCTGACTTTC. The chain is built from TRBV11-3 and TRBJ2-6, with D possibly TRBD2 on 7 matching bases. Germline V gene sequence: CDR1 SGHNT, CDR2 YENEEA. The CDR3 is 15 residues long. The V end lost 7 bases, the J end lost 2 bases, and 12 bases lay between the germline ends.